These 27 T cell receptor beta chains originate from one sample sequenced in a study of TIL therapy for anti-PD-1-resistant metastatic lung cancer. Time point defined: pre-treatment sample, taken before nivolumab and TIL therapy. This was the immunoSEQ v3 assay. TCRdb's table, derived via immunoSEQ multiplex PCR, lists solely in-frame clones and lacks some. The top ten hold around 2.6% of the sample, which has roughly 60,000 clones, around 87% seen once. This specimen consisted of blood, obtained at baseline. The source is a person between 25 and 79 years old with non-small cell lung cancer.

V and J are TRBV11-2 and TRBJ2-2; 7 nucleotides match TRBD2. Germline V gene sequence: CDR1 SGHAT, CDR2 FQNNGV. With V trimmed by 5 bases and J by 7 bases, 16 bases remained unmatched. The CDR3 contains 17 residues. CDR3 sequence: CASSPTTFLGGDGELFF. CDR3 sequence (DNA): TGTGCCAGCAGCCCCACAACCTTCTTGGGGGGGGACGGGGAGCTGTTTTTT.

The chain joins TRBV5-1 to TRBJ2-1; D is ambiguous. CDR1 and CDR2 (germline): SGHRS, YFSETQ. This CDR3 comprises 18 residues. Trimming left V 0 bases short and J 2 bases short, with 18 bases between. The CDR3 DNA reads TGCGCCAGCAGCTTGGCCTTCTCTGCGGAGCGAACCTACAATGAGCAGTTCTTC. Translating gives CASSLAFSAERTYNEQFF.

The sample holds one count of this clone. The CDR3, as DNA: TGTGCCAGCAGTTTATCACGGAGCGGGAGTCAAGATACGCAGTATTTT. Amino acid sequence: CASSLSRSGSQDTQYF. This chain uses TRBV27 with TRBJ2-3, with TRBD2 matching 8 bases. Germline loops: CDR1 MNHEY, CDR2 SMNVEV (reference sequence). Germline trimming cut 0 bases from V and 5 bases from J; bases unmatched to any gene: 7. The CDR3 runs 16 residues.

V gene TRBV19 combines with J gene TRBJ1-2, with D possibly TRBD1 on 6 matching bases. Trimming stripped 4 bases from V and 4 bases from J, with 13 bases between. Per the germline V gene, CDR1 is LNHDA and CDR2 is SQIVND (reference sequence). The CDR3 sequence is 14 residues long. CDR3 DNA: TGTGCCAGTAGTACTTACGGGGGCGGCTATGGCTACACCTTC. Protein product: CASSTYGGGYGYTF.

This chain links TRBV9 with TRBJ1-1, with D possibly TRBD1 on 6 matching bases. Germline values: CDR1 SGDLS, CDR2 YYNGEE. V lost 1 base and J 7 bases, leaving 11 bases between the germline ends. This CDR3 is built from 13 residues. The CDR3 region is CASSVTGTGEAFF. CDR3 bases: TGTGCCAGCAGCGTAACAGGGACTGGTGAAGCTTTCTTT.

The V and J genes are TRBV2 and TRBJ2-2; D is ambiguous. Germline V gene data show CDR1 as SNHLY and CDR2 as FYNNEI. V lost 6 bases and J 4 bases, leaving 9 bases between the germline ends. The CDR3 covers 13 residues. CDR3 nucleotides: TGTGCCAGCAGATATGGGTTCACCGGGGAGCTGTTTTTT. It specifies CASRYGFTGELFF.

V is TRBV19 and J is TRBJ2-7; 13 nucleotides line up with TRBD2. The CDR3 is 18 amino acids. Trimming took 5 bases from V and 5 from J; bases not matched to a gene: 15. Looked up from germline, CDR1 is LNHDA and CDR2 is SQIVND (reference sequence). This CDR3 reads CASSPKASGLAGVNEQYF. The DNA of the CDR3 is TGTGCCAGTAGTCCGAAAGCGTCTGGACTAGCGGGAGTCAACGAGCAGTACTTC.

This chain uses TRBV4-1 with TRBJ1-3; the D is unclear. This CDR3 has 17 residues. Trimming took off 0 bases at V and 2 bases at J, with 14 bases between the two ends. Germline V gives CDR1 MGHRA, CDR2 YSYEKL. The CDR3 bases are TGCGCCAGCAGCCAAGATCCGACCATCAGCGCTGGAAACACCATATATTTT. Protein: CASSQDPTISAGNTIYF.

The chain couples TRBV7-9 to TRBJ2-3, with 7 bases aligning to TRBD2. The germline V gene encodes CDR1 SEHNR and CDR2 FQNEAQ (reference sequence). V gave up 5 bases and J gave up 6 bases; unmatched junction bases: 14. CDR3 length: 16 amino acids. CDR3 nucleotide sequence: TGTGCCAGCAGCCCCCTTGGGGGACTAATAACGGATACGCAGTATTTT. It specifies CASSPLGGLITDTQYF.

The rearrangement links TRBV5-1 to TRBJ1-6; 7 bases align to TRBD1. There are 14 residues in the CDR3. J lost 8 bases, V lost 6 bases, and 8 bases had no gene match. The germline V gene encodes CDR1 SGHRS and CDR2 YFSETQ. DNA for the CDR3: TGCGCCAGCAATAGGGGGCTAGGGGATTCACCCCTCCACTTT. It encodes CASNRGLGDSPLHF.

The chain uses TRBV27 and TRBJ2-7, with D possibly being TRBD1 (6 bases). CDR1 is MNHEY and CDR2 is SMNVEV in the germline V gene (reference sequence). V lost 3 bases and J lost 4, with 13 bases in between. This CDR3 has 14 amino acids. The CDR3 DNA sequence: TGTGCCAGCAGTTTGTTGGGACAAATTTACGAGCAGTACTTC. It is translated as CASSLLGQIYEQYF.

This clone came up a few times. This chain connects TRBV11-2 to TRBJ1-1; 7 positions match TRBD1. Germline assignment: CDR1 SGHAT and CDR2 FQNNGV. CDR3 length: 16 residues. With V trimmed by 1 base and J by 2 bases, 7 bases remained unmatched. CDR3 amino acids: CASSLGWGQKNTEAFF. CDR3 in DNA: TGTGCCAGCAGCTTAGGCTGGGGACAGAAAAACACTGAAGCTTTCTTT. Full variable domain (missing parts from reference TRBV11-2 and TRBJ1-1): EAGVAQSPRYKIIEKRQSVAFWCNPISGHATLYWYQQILGQGPKLLIQFQNNGVVDDSQLPKDRFSAERLKGVDSTLKIQPAKLEDSAVYLCASSLGWGQKNTEAFFGQGTRLTVV.

DNA of the CDR3: TGTGCCAGCAGCGAAGCTGGGACTAGCGCATTTCGATGGGGCACAGATACGCAGTATTTT. Amino acids: CASSEAGTSAFRWGTDTQYF. The chain employs TRBV13 and TRBJ2-3; 10 bases line up with TRBD2. CDR3 size: 20 residues. From germline, CDR1 is PRHDT and CDR2 FYEKMQ (reference sequence). The trim removed 5 bases at V and 1 base at J, leaving 18 bases unmatched.

This CDR3 reads CASSDSGHPLGQPQHF. The DNA of the CDR3 is TGTGCCAGCAGTGACTCCGGACATCCCCTCGGACAGCCCCAGCATTTT. The V and J genes are TRBV2 and TRBJ1-5; a possible D gene is TRBD1 (5 bases). This CDR3 has 16 residues. CDR1 and CDR2 (germline): SNHLY, FYNNEI. Trimming removed 3 bases at V and 7 bases at J, with 19 bases between.

The chain links TRBV9 to TRBJ2-5; 7 bases agree with TRBD1. The CDR3 loop spans 16 amino acids. The J segment lost 2 bases and the V segment lost 0 bases, leaving 7 bases of the junction unmatched. Germline V gene data show CDR1 as SGDLS and CDR2 as YYNGEE. The CDR3: CASSVGAGGSQETQYF. The DNA for the CDR3 is TGTGCCAGCAGCGTAGGTGCAGGGGGAAGTCAAGAGACCCAGTACTTC.

This clone was detected only once. This chain links TRBV24-1 with TRBJ2-3; D perhaps matches TRBD1 (5 bases). The CDR3 is 13 residues long. Germline lookup yields CDR1 KGHDR and CDR2 SFDVKD. V lost 9 bases to trimming and J lost 6 bases, with 15 bases between them. The CDR3 DNA follows: TGTGCCACCCGAAATCAGGGATTCGATACGCAGTATTTT. Translation: CATRNQGFDTQYF.

The chain recombines TRBV19 with TRBJ1-5; 9 nucleotides match TRBD1. After removal of 5 bases from V and 9 bases from J, the junction contained 11 bases not matched to a gene. The CDR3 extends over 15 amino acids. Looked up from germline, CDR1 is LNHDA and CDR2 is SQIVND (reference sequence). CDR3 coding DNA: TGTGCCAGTAGTCGGACAGGGGAGGGTTTAGGGCCCCAGCATTTT. Translation: CASSRTGEGLGPQHF.

This clone appeared a single time. The genes are TRBV19 and TRBJ2-5; the D gene is possibly TRBD1 (6 bases). V lost 4 bases, J lost 5 bases, and 8 bases lay in between. This CDR3 region has 12 residues. The germline gives CDR1 LNHDA, CDR2 SQIVND (reference sequence). CDR3 residues: CASSNRDETQYF. In DNA form, the CDR3 reads TGTGCCAGTAGTAACAGGGACGAGACCCAGTACTTC.

The chain joins TRBV11-1 to TRBJ2-1, with TRBD2 matching 14 bases. Trimming at V came to 0 bases and at J to 11 bases, leaving 9 bases not matched to a gene. The germline V gene encodes CDR1 SGHAT and CDR2 FQDESV (reference sequence). The CDR3 loop spans 17 amino acids. CDR3 in amino acids: CASSLAHGTSGSRKQFF. The DNA of the CDR3 is TGTGCCAGCAGCTTAGCGCACGGGACTAGCGGGAGTCGTAAGCAGTTCTTC.

This clone was recorded only once. The chain recombines TRBV4-2 with TRBJ2-3; 14 positions agree with TRBD2. The CDR3 runs 23 residues. Germline V lookup: CDR1 LGHNA, CDR2 YNFKEQ. Unmatched junction bases numbered 17, after V lost 0 bases and J lost 0 bases. The CDR3 nucleotides are TGTGCCAGCAGCCAAGAAATAGGTTGGGGCGTAGGGACTAGCGGGGGTAGCACAGATACGCAGTATTTT. This translates into CASSQEIGWGVGTSGGSTDTQYF.

This chain links TRBV24-1 with TRBJ2-7; possible D gene TRBD2, 5 bases. Germline V gives CDR1 KGHDR, CDR2 SFDVKD. V was pared by 3 bases and J by 2 bases, with 13 bases between. The CDR3 totals 15 residues. Here the CDR3 DNA reads TGTGCCACCAGTGATAGTACTAGGGCGACCTACGAGCAGTACTTC. Its translation is CATSDSTRATYEQYF.

This clone was counted a single time. The V and J genes are TRBV28 and TRBJ2-2; no clear D. Between the trimmed V and J ends, which lost 6 bases and 0 bases, there was a span of 11 bases. This CDR3 comprises 15 residues. Germline CDR1 is MDHEN and CDR2 is SYDVKM. In DNA, the CDR3 is TGTGCCAGCAGCCCGACACTAACGAACACCGGGGAGCTGTTTTTT. Translating gives CASSPTLTNTGELFF. Variable domain in full (rest from reference TRBV28 and TRBJ2-2): DVKVTQSSRYLVKRTGEKVFLECVQDMDHENMFWYRQDPGLGLRLIYFSYDVKMKEKGDIPEGYSVSREKKERFSLILESASTNQTSMYLCASSPTLTNTGELFFGEGSRLTVL.

This chain connects TRBV10-3 to TRBJ2-3; TRBD2 aligns across 7 bases. This CDR3 has 14 residues. Germline CDR1 is ENHRY and CDR2 is SYGVKD. Trimming cost V 11 bases and J 0 bases; bases outside gene matches: 8. The CDR3 spells CASSGLSSTDTQYF. CDR3 DNA sequence: TGTGCCTCCTCGGGACTATCGAGCACAGATACGCAGTATTTT.

The J gene is TRBJ2-5, the V gene TRBV9, with 10 bases aligning to TRBD2. This CDR3 comprises 15 residues. The germline gives CDR1 SGDLS, CDR2 YYNGEE. With 0 bases clipped from V and 4 bases from J, the junction kept 3 bases outside the gene matches. The CDR3 bases are TGTGCCAGCAGCGTAGTTAGCGGGAGGACAGAGACCCAGTACTTC. Protein sequence: CASSVVSGRTETQYF.

This clone was seen more than once but under ten times. The genes are TRBV5-1 and TRBJ2-7, with D perhaps matching TRBD2 (6 bases). Germline CDR1 and CDR2: SGHRS and YFSETQ. The CDR3 covers 14 residues. V was pared by 4 bases and J by 2 bases, with 13 bases between. The CDR3 DNA reads as TGCGCCAGCAGCCCGGTAGCGGATACCTACGAGCAGTACTTC. Protein: CASSPVADTYEQYF.

The V gene is TRBV18, the J gene TRBJ2-2; 8 bases line up with TRBD1. CDR1 and CDR2 (germline): KGHSH, LQKENI. Unmatched junction bases numbered 3, after V lost 4 bases and J lost 2 bases. The CDR3 consists of 15 residues. The CDR3: CASSLDRGNTGELFF. The DNA of the CDR3 is TGTGCCAGCTCACTAGACAGGGGAAACACCGGGGAGCTGTTTTTT.

J is TRBJ2-7 and V is TRBV28, with 8 bases that match TRBD1. The CDR3 has 14 amino acids. With 6 bases clipped from V and 3 bases from J, the junction kept 7 bases outside the gene matches. Per the germline V gene, CDR1 is MDHEN and CDR2 is SYDVKM. The CDR3 bases are TGTGCCAGCAGCCTCGGACAGGGACGCTACGAGCAGTACTTC. Encoded protein: CASSLGQGRYEQYF.